The 25 T cell receptor beta chains listed next were all sequenced from one sample in a study of vaccination effects on CD4 cells after COVID-19 (dated by TCRdb to between 2021 and 2024). After around 10 days of culture, CD4+ T cells were isolated with the EasySep CD4+ T cell isolation kit. Their antigens are not known. The library was produced with the immunoSEQ multiplex PCR assay. In TCRdb, the immuneACCESS table is reduced to in-frame sequences with V and J assigned. These tables do not hold every clone; where another copy was compared, an unresolved V gene accounts for under half, and the others remain unexplained. The table for this sample lists about 48,000 clones; 67% of them were counted only once. The ten largest make up approximately 5% of the sample. Source: CD4+ T cells from PBMCs cultured without peptide, taken before COVID-19 vaccination. The source of these receptors is a human donor who received a COVID-19 vaccine.

The chain carries TRBV5-1 and TRBJ2-1; TRBD1 matches at 11 bases. The germline V gene has CDR1 SGHRS and CDR2 YFSETQ. V lost 5 bases to trimming and J lost 8 bases; unmatched junction nucleotides: 6. The CDR3 is 14 residues long. Here the CDR3 reads CASSFGQGAHEQFF. The DNA for the CDR3 is TGCGCCAGCAGTTTCGGACAGGGGGCGCATGAGCAGTTCTTC.

There are a few counts of this clone. The genes are TRBV11-2 and TRBJ2-1; D is perhaps TRBD1 or TRBD2 (7 bases each). CDR3 length equals 14 residues. Germline CDR1 and CDR2: SGHAT and FQNNGV. V was trimmed by 0 bases and J by 9 bases, leaving 12 bases between them. Here the CDR3 reads CASSLEPRGGEQFF. In DNA form, the CDR3 reads TGTGCCAGCAGCTTAGAGCCCAGGGGGGGTGAGCAGTTCTTC.

V and J are TRBV12-3 or TRBV12-4 and TRBJ1-1, with D unresolved. With 3 bases removed from V and 2 bases from J, the gap between germline ends came to 7 bases. The CDR3 loop spans 13 amino acids. CDR3 loop: CASSFPGNTEAFF. The CDR3 DNA sequence: TGTGCCAGCAGTTTTCCAGGAAACACTGAAGCTTTCTTT.

This chain joins TRBV18 and TRBJ1-1; D may be TRBD1 (5 bases). Germline loops: CDR1 KGHSH, CDR2 LQKENI. V lost 5 bases and J lost 1, with 23 bases in between. The CDR3 covers 18 residues. For the CDR3, the DNA is TGTGCCAGCTCATCGGCAGGGAGTGACGTGGGGACGAACACTGAAGCTTTCTTT. Residues: CASSSAGSDVGTNTEAFF.

The chain uses TRBV20-1 and TRBJ2-1; 7 positions match TRBD2. J lost 4 bases, V lost 3 bases, and 3 bases had no gene match. Germline assignment: CDR1 DFQATT and CDR2 SNEGSKA (reference sequence). This CDR3 contains 13 residues. In nucleotides, the CDR3 is TGCAGTGCTAGTACCGGGAGGTACAATGAGCAGTTCTTC. It encodes CSASTGRYNEQFF.

The J gene is TRBJ2-7, the V gene TRBV6-4, with 7 bases aligning to TRBD2. Germline CDR1 reads MRHNA; CDR2 reads SNTAGT. V lost 4 bases and J lost 3; bases outside the gene matches: 15. The CDR3 contains 17 residues. The CDR3 is CASSVYSEAGSNYEQYF. The CDR3 DNA is TGTGCCAGCAGTGTTTACTCCGAAGCGGGGTCCAACTACGAGCAGTACTTC.

The chain employs TRBV2 and TRBJ1-1; D is uncertain. The CDR3 totals 14 residues. V lost 6 bases and J lost 3, with 14 bases in between. Germline CDR1 reads SNHLY; CDR2 reads FYNNEI. CDR3 sequence: CASSPHGQYTEAFF. The CDR3 bases are TGTGCCAGCAGCCCTCACGGGCAATACACTGAAGCTTTCTTT.

This chain connects TRBV9 to TRBJ2-3, with TRBD2 matching over 8 bases. Germline trimming cut 6 bases from V and 2 bases from J; bases unmatched to any gene: 8. The germline V gene has CDR1 SGDLS and CDR2 YYNGEE. CDR3 size: 15 residues. The CDR3 sequence: CASTQAGEPTDTQYF. DNA for the CDR3: TGTGCCAGCACCCAAGCGGGGGAGCCCACAGATACGCAGTATTTT.

This clone was seen just once. V usage is TRBV6-2 or TRBV6-3 and J usage is TRBJ2-1; TRBD2 matches 13 bases. V dropped 4 bases and J dropped 5; count of bases not matched to a gene: 11. The CDR3 runs 18 residues. Germline CDR1 MNHEY, CDR2 SVGEGT. The CDR3 region has the DNA TGTGCCAGCAGTTTTCGACTAGCGGGGGGCCACTCAGACAATGAGCAGTTCTTC. Translating gives CASSFRLAGGHSDNEQFF.

The sample holds a few counts of this clone. The genes are TRBV6-5 and TRBJ2-7; D is uncertain. The V and J ends lost 5 bases and 0 bases respectively, with 8 bases between them. Per the germline V gene, CDR1 is MNHEY and CDR2 is SVGAGI. The CDR3 runs to 13 residues. CDR3 nucleotide sequence: TGTGCCAGCAGTCACCGGAACTCCTACGAGCAGTACTTC. It specifies CASSHRNSYEQYF.

The chain links TRBV4-1 to TRBJ2-7; weak D call: TRBD1 (6 bases). The V end lost 1 base, the J end lost 0 bases, and 16 bases lay between the germline ends. Germline V gene sequence: CDR1 MGHRA, CDR2 YSYEKL. CDR3 length equals 17 residues. CDR3 nucleotides: TGCGCCAGCAGCCAAGCTGAAAGGGGGAGATTCTCCTACGAGCAGTACTTC. Its protein is CASSQAERGRFSYEQYF.

The rearrangement links TRBV11-2 to TRBJ2-1; a possible D gene is TRBD1 (6 bases). CDR1 is SGHAT, CDR2 FQNNGV, per germline. The CDR3 extends over 15 amino acids. The V end was cut by 5 bases, the J end by 0 bases, with 11 bases between. The CDR3 DNA sequence: TGTGCCAGCAGCCCGGGACACAGCTCCTACAATGAGCAGTTCTTC. As protein: CASSPGHSSYNEQFF.

The CDR3 coding sequence is TGTGCCATCAGTGAGTCGGAACTAGCGGATTACAATGAGCAGTTCTTC. It is translated as CAISESELADYNEQFF. This chain connects TRBV10-3 to TRBJ2-1; 8 bases are shared with TRBD2. V shed 0 bases and J 4 bases; nucleotides not matched to a gene: 5. This CDR3 has 16 amino acids. Germline V gene sequence: CDR1 ENHRY, CDR2 SYGVKD.

This clone was counted a single time. The V call is TRBV5-1, the J call TRBJ1-1; TRBD1 matches 10 bases. Germline V CDR1 and CDR2: SGHRS, YFSETQ. Trimming took 2 bases from V and 1 from J; bases not matched to a gene: 5. This CDR3 spans 16 amino acids. The chain's CDR3 is CASSFGQGVRNTEAFF. The CDR3 DNA follows: TGCGCCAGCAGCTTCGGACAGGGGGTCCGGAACACTGAAGCTTTCTTT.

The rearrangement links TRBV6-4 to TRBJ2-1; 9 nucleotides match TRBD1. V lost 8 bases, J lost 4 bases, and 12 bases stayed unmatched. Looked up from germline, CDR1 is MRHNA and CDR2 is SNTAGT. The CDR3 spans 16 residues. CDR3 loop: CASSSTGQGMYNEQFF. The CDR3 nucleotides read TGTGCCAGCTCCAGCACGGGACAGGGCATGTACAATGAGCAGTTCTTC.

The chain employs TRBV18 and TRBJ1-4, with a weak D call TRBD1 (6 bases). The CDR3 has 15 residues. The ends were cut back, 6 bases at V and 8 bases at J, with 19 bases in the middle. The germline gives CDR1 KGHSH, CDR2 LQKENI. This chain's CDR3 is CASSTGQSLGEKLFF. In DNA, the CDR3 is TGTGCCAGCTCTACCGGACAGAGCTTGGGGGAAAAACTGTTTTTT.

Concerning this clone itself: The same CDR3 is also encoded by other DNA sequences in this sample. This chain connects TRBV30 to TRBJ1-2; D call uncertain. Trimming left V 0 bases short and J 8 bases short, with 7 bases between. The CDR3 has 11 amino acids. Germline assignment: CDR1 GTSNPN and CDR2 SVGIG (reference sequence). The CDR3 bases are TGTGCCTGGAGTGTAGGAGGAGGCTACACCTTC. Encoded protein: CAWSVGGGYTF.

The genes are TRBV7-6 and TRBJ2-7; TRBD1 matches 7 bases. Per germline, CDR1 SGHVS and CDR2 FNYEAQ. CDR3 length: 15 residues. Germline trimming cut 1 base from V and 0 bases from J; bases unmatched to any gene: 3. CDR3 sequence (DNA): TGTGCCAGCAGCTTAGGGACAGGACACTCCTACGAGCAGTACTTC. This gives the protein CASSLGTGHSYEQYF.

V usage is TRBV28 and J usage is TRBJ2-5, with TRBD2 matching 9 bases. The germline V gene has CDR1 MDHEN and CDR2 SYDVKM. The trim removed 2 bases at V and 5 bases at J, leaving 0 bases unmatched. This CDR3 spans 13 amino acids. The CDR3 spells CASSLAGGETQYF. DNA of the CDR3: TGTGCCAGCAGTTTAGCGGGAGGGGAGACCCAGTACTTC.

The V and J genes are TRBV7-2 and TRBJ1-2; TRBD1 matches 8 bases. The CDR3 sequence is 14 residues long. V dropped 4 bases and J dropped 4; count of bases not matched to a gene: 5. Germline V CDR1 and CDR2: SGHTA, FQGNSA. The DNA of the CDR3 is TGTGCCAGCAGCTCCCCGGGACAGGTCTATGGCTACACCTTC. It codes for CASSSPGQVYGYTF.

The chain combines TRBV12-3 or TRBV12-4 with TRBJ1-5, with D perhaps TRBD1 (6 bases). The CDR3 consists of 13 residues. Trimming took 7 bases from V and 2 from J, leaving 9 bases between them. CDR3 nucleotide sequence: TGTGCCAGCATGAGGGGGGGCAATCAGCCCCAGCATTTT. Translated: CASMRGGNQPQHF.

The chain uses TRBV9 and TRBJ1-1, with D perhaps matching TRBD1 (5 bases). The CDR3 covers 14 residues. Germline lookup yields CDR1 SGDLS and CDR2 YYNGEE. The V end lost 3 bases, the J end lost 1 base, and 10 bases lay between the germline ends. CDR3 nucleotide sequence: TGTGCCAGCAGCGCAGATCAGGGGAACACTGAAGCTTTCTTT. Amino acids: CASSADQGNTEAFF.

The chain links TRBV4-2 to TRBJ2-2, with D tentatively TRBD2 (5 bases). This CDR3 contains 16 residues. Trimming pared 0 bases from V and 1 base from J, leaving 9 bases between. The germline V gene has CDR1 LGHNA and CDR2 YNFKEQ. CDR3: CASSQDSGGNTGELFF. In DNA form, the CDR3 reads TGTGCCAGCAGCCAAGATTCAGGAGGGAACACCGGGGAGCTGTTTTTT.

V gene TRBV27 combines with J gene TRBJ2-3; D might be TRBD1 (5 bases). The CDR3 consists of 15 residues. The V and J ends lost 3 bases and 2 bases respectively, with 12 bases between them. Looked up from germline, CDR1 is MNHEY and CDR2 is SMNVEV (reference sequence). This CDR3 reads CASSFYDSNTDTQYF. In DNA form, the CDR3 reads TGTGCCAGCAGTTTCTATGACAGTAACACAGATACGCAGTATTTT.

The rearrangement joins TRBV19 to TRBJ1-5; TRBD1 might be the D (5 bases). Germline lookup yields CDR1 LNHDA and CDR2 SQIVND (reference sequence). Trimming left V 7 bases short and J 1 base short, with 11 bases between. This CDR3 is built from 14 residues. The CDR3 region is CASNHQGSNQPQHF. CDR3 DNA sequence: TGTGCCAGTAACCACCAGGGAAGCAATCAGCCCCAGCATTTT.